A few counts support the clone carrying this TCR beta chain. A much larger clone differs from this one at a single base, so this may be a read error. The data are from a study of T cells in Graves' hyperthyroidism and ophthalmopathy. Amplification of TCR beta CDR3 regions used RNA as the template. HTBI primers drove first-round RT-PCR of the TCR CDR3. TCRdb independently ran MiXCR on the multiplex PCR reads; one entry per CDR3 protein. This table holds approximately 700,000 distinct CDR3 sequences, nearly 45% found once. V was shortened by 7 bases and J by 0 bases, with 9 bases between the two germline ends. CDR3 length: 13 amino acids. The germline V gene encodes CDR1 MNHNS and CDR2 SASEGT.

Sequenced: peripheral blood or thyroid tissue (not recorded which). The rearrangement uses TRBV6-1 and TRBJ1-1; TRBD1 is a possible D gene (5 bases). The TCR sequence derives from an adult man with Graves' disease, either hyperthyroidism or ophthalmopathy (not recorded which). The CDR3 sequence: CASMDTLNTEAFF. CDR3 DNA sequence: TGTGCCAGCATGGACACCCTGAACACTGAAGCTTTCTTT.